The clone carrying this T cell receptor (beta chain) was picked up many times. The data derive from a study of T cells in Graves' hyperthyroidism and ophthalmopathy. The V and J ends lost 6 bases and 3 bases, in that order; junction bases with no gene match: 15. The CDR3 loop spans 17 amino acids. What was amplified from RNA transcripts were TCR beta CDR3 regions. RT-PCR in the first round (using the HTBI primer set) targeted the TCR CDR3. TCRdb ran MiXCR on the multiplex PCR reads and lists one entry per CDR3 protein. This sample has roughly 350,000 distinct CDR3 sequences, with around 13% found just once.

The sequenced sample was blood. V is TRBV12-3 or TRBV12-4 and J is TRBJ2-3; 7 bases are a match to TRBD2. The sequence was obtained from a woman in her thirties or forties with Graves' ophthalmopathy. The CDR3 nucleotides are TGTGCCAGCAGCCCGTTCGGCCAGGGCGGGGGAACAGATACGCAGTATTTT. This gives the protein CASSPFGQGGGTDTQYF.